The 14 T cell receptor beta chains listed next were all sequenced from one sample in a study of cytomegalovirus exposure and HLA in healthy donors. It was with 60 Vbeta and 13 Jbeta primers that the PCR ran. The protocol was immunoSEQ multiplex PCR, while the TCRdb copy is restricted to in-frame clones and leaves out a portion. The sample includes approximately 210,000 clones, around 86% seen only once; the top ten take roughly 10%. Sequenced material: PBMCs. These TCRs come from a woman in her 50s in good health and CMV-seropositive.

This rearrangement joins TRBV7-2 to TRBJ2-7, with 8 bases that match TRBD2. V shed 4 bases, J shed 3 bases, and the junction held 11 bases outside the gene matches. CDR1 SGHTA and CDR2 FQGNSA come from the germline V gene. This CDR3 has 16 amino acids. The CDR3 DNA sequence: TGTGCCAGCAGCTCGCCCCTTTTAGCGGGGATCTACGAGCAGTACTTC. This encodes CASSSPLLAGIYEQYF. The full variable domain, rest sourced from reference TRBV7-2 and TRBJ2-7, is GAGVSQSPSNKVTEKGKDVELRCDPISGHTALYWYRQSLGQGLEFLIYFQGNSAPDKSGLPSDRFSAERTGGSVSTLTIQRTQQEDSAVYLCASSSPLLAGIYEQYFGPGTRLTVT.

The chain has TRBV5-6 and TRBJ2-5; a weak D match, TRBD1 (6 bases). V gave up 0 bases and J gave up 3 bases, with 9 bases separating them. Germline V lookup: CDR1 SGHDT, CDR2 YYEEEE. CDR3 length: 14 amino acids. The CDR3: CASSLGRQEETQYF. CDR3 DNA: TGTGCCAGCAGCTTGGGTAGACAGGAAGAGACCCAGTACTTC. The variable domain in full, completed from reference TRBV5-6 and TRBJ2-5, reads DAGVTQSPTHLIKTRGQQVTLRCSPKSGHDTVSWYQQALGQGPQFIFQYYEEEERQRGNFPDRFSGHQFPNYSSELNVNALLLGDSALYLCASSLGRQEETQYFGPGTRLLVL.

The chain has TRBV7-8 and TRBJ2-3, with a weak D call TRBD2 (6 bases). V lost 10 bases to trimming and J lost 1 base, with 15 bases between them. Germline V gene lookup returns CDR1 SGHVS and CDR2 FQNEAQ. This CDR3 region has 14 residues. DNA of the CDR3: TGTGCCACCTTGAGGGGCGGGGGCACAGATACGCAGTATTTT. Translation gives CATLRGGGTDTQYF. Filled out from reference TRBV7-8 and TRBJ2-3, the complete variable domain reads GAGVSQSPRYKVAKRGQDVALRCDPISGHVSLFWYQQALGQGPEFLTYFQNEAQLDKSGLPSDRFFAERPEGSVSTLKIQRTQQEDSAVYLCATLRGGGTDTQYFGPGTRLTVL.

The rearrangement joins TRBV6-4 to TRBJ2-1, with TRBD2 matching over 7 bases. The CDR3 consists of 15 residues. Germline trimming cut 5 bases from V and 0 bases from J; bases unmatched to any gene: 4. CDR1 and CDR2 (germline): MRHNA, SNTAGT. CDR3 sequence reads: CASSSGAFSYNEQFF. Here the CDR3 DNA reads TGTGCCAGCAGTAGCGGGGCATTCTCCTACAATGAGCAGTTCTTC.

DNA for the CDR3: TGTGCCAGTTCACAGCATAACTCTGGAAACACCATATATTTT. Translated: CASSQHNSGNTIYF. The J gene is TRBJ1-3, the V gene TRBV19, with D hard to call. The CDR3 runs 14 residues. V was pared by 8 bases and J by 0 bases, with 11 bases between. Germline V CDR1 and CDR2: LNHDA, SQIVND (reference sequence).

The gene calls are TRBV11-2 and TRBJ2-7; 8 bases agree with TRBD1. CDR3 length: 16 residues. Germline V CDR1 and CDR2: SGHAT, FQNNGV. V lost 5 bases and J lost 7; bases outside the gene matches: 16. Here the CDR3 reads CASSPAAGQGLWEQYF. The CDR3 DNA is TGTGCCAGCAGCCCGGCGGCCGGACAGGGATTGTGGGAGCAGTACTTC.

The chain joins TRBV30 to TRBJ1-2; D perhaps matches TRBD1 (5 bases). The ends were cut back, 0 bases at V and 6 bases at J, with 11 bases in the middle. Germline-derived CDR1 and CDR2 are GTSNPN and SVGIG (reference sequence). This CDR3 comprises 13 residues. The CDR3 reads CAWSVGQGDGYTF. CDR3 sequence (DNA): TGTGCCTGGAGTGTAGGTCAGGGCGATGGCTACACCTTC.

This clone was found a few times. The rearrangement joins TRBV5-6 to TRBJ2-7; TRBD2 is a possible D gene (6 bases). The germline CDR1 and CDR2 sequences are SGHDT and YYEEEE. The CDR3 is 15 residues long. Trimming shortened V by 2 bases and J by 0 bases, and 12 bases separated the two germline ends. The CDR3 protein is CASSFRDWVSYEQYF. For the CDR3, the DNA is TGTGCCAGCAGCTTCCGGGACTGGGTCTCCTACGAGCAGTACTTC. Full variable domain (missing parts from reference TRBV5-6 and TRBJ2-7): DAGVTQSPTHLIKTRGQQVTLRCSPKSGHDTVSWYQQALGQGPQFIFQYYEEEERQRGNFPDRFSGHQFPNYSSELNVNALLLGDSALYLCASSFRDWVSYEQYFGPGTRLTVT.

The J gene is TRBJ2-6, the V gene TRBV19; 8 nucleotides match TRBD1. The CDR3 extends over 18 amino acids. V lost 5 bases and J lost 0; bases outside the gene matches: 9. Germline V CDR1 and CDR2: LNHDA, SQIVND (reference sequence). CDR3 bases: TGTGCCAGTAGTTCTACAGGGGGTCTTGGCTCTGGGGCCAACGTCCTGACTTTC. Protein product: CASSSTGGLGSGANVLTF.

This clone was detected once. This chain links TRBV6-1 with TRBJ2-2; D not resolved. The CDR3 has 16 residues. In germline, CDR1 is MNHNS, CDR2 SASEGT. V lost 1 base and J lost 5, with 14 bases in between. The CDR3 region is CASSEVAGTLTGELFF. CDR3 sequence (DNA): TGTGCCAGCAGTGAAGTGGCAGGCACTCTAACCGGGGAGCTGTTTTTT.

The J gene is TRBJ2-5, the V gene TRBV18; the D gene is possibly TRBD1 (5 bases). The CDR3 runs to 14 residues. The germline V gene has CDR1 KGHSH and CDR2 LQKENI. V was shortened by 3 bases and J by 5 bases, with 13 bases between the two germline ends. DNA of the CDR3: TGTGCCAGCTCACCTACTGGGGCGGAGGAGACCCAGTACTTC. Protein sequence: CASSPTGAEETQYF.

The chain has TRBV19 and TRBJ2-1; 9 nucleotides line up with TRBD2. The CDR3 spans 15 residues. V was pared by 1 base and J by 8 bases, with 6 bases of the junction left unmatched. CDR1 and CDR2 from the germline V gene are LNHDA and SQIVND (reference sequence). The CDR3 spells CASSIVDSGGDEQFF. CDR3 DNA sequence: TGTGCCAGTAGTATAGTTGATAGCGGGGGAGATGAGCAGTTCTTC.

The chain couples TRBV5-5 to TRBJ1-1; possible D gene TRBD1, 6 bases. CDR1 and CDR2 from the germline V gene are SGHKS and YYEKEE (reference sequence). V dropped 6 bases and J dropped 2 bases, with 11 bases sitting between them. This CDR3 comprises 13 residues. CDR3: CASNRVINTEAFF. The CDR3 nucleotides are TGTGCCAGCAACAGGGTGATCAACACTGAAGCTTTCTTT.

J is TRBJ2-1 and V is TRBV28, with D maybe TRBD2 (5 bases). Germline CDR1 MDHEN, CDR2 SYDVKM. The V end lost 7 bases, the J end lost 6 bases, and 16 bases lay between the germline ends. The CDR3 totals 14 residues. In DNA form, the CDR3 reads TGTGCCAGCATGACGGGTGGGAGAGTCAATGAGCAGTTCTTC. Residues: CASMTGGRVNEQFF.